One and the same sample provided the 5 T cell receptor beta chains below, sequenced in a study of T cells in Graves' hyperthyroidism and ophthalmopathy. Researchers took RNA transcripts and amplified the TCR beta CDR3 regions from them. TCR CDR3 underwent first-round RT-PCR with the HTBI primer set. From the multiplex PCR reads, TCRdb called clonotypes with MiXCR, one entry per CDR3 protein. The sample consists of 150,000 or so distinct CDR3 sequences, around 20% of them appearing once. The sample consisted of blood. All receptors come from a woman in her forties or fifties with Graves' hyperthyroidism that later progressed to Graves' ophthalmopathy.

This clonotype was observed a handful of times. The J gene is TRBJ2-5, the V gene TRBV27; D might be TRBD1 (5 bases). CDR3 length equals 13 residues. V gave up 5 bases and J gave up 5 bases, with 12 bases separating them. CDR1 is MNHEY, CDR2 SMNVEV, per germline (reference sequence). This CDR3 is CASSPNNRETQYF. Here the CDR3 DNA reads TGTGCCAGCAGTCCTAATAACAGGGAGACCCAGTACTTC.

This clonotype turned up a few times. The chain combines TRBV20-1 with TRBJ2-7; TRBD2 might be the D (5 bases). Trimming shortened V by 4 bases and J by 3 bases, and 13 bases separated the two germline ends. The germline CDR1 and CDR2 sequences are DFQATT and SNEGSKA (reference sequence). The CDR3 has 13 residues. The CDR3 DNA reads TGCAGTGCTACCCCTCCTAGCAACTACGAGCAGTACTTC. This sequence encodes CSATPPSNYEQYF.

This clonotype appeared a few times. This chain connects TRBV6-1 to TRBJ1-6, with 7 bases fitting TRBD1. Germline CDR1 is MNHNS and CDR2 is SASEGT. The CDR3 covers 16 residues. J gave up 6 bases and V 6 bases, and 11 bases lay outside the gene matches. This CDR3 reads CASSEKRTGSNSPLHF. The CDR3 nucleotides are TGTGCCAGCAGCGAAAAGCGGACAGGAAGTAATTCACCCCTCCACTTT.

This clonotype has a handful of counts. The rearrangement links TRBV7-9 to TRBJ1-2; D is ambiguous. The CDR3 contains 13 residues. Per germline, CDR1 SEHNR and CDR2 FQNEAQ (reference sequence). The V end lost 1 base, the J end lost 3 bases, and 6 bases lay between the germline ends. The CDR3 coding sequence is TGTGCCAGCAGCTTAGGATGGTACTATGGCTACACCTTC. This codes for CASSLGWYYGYTF. Filled out from reference TRBV7-9 and TRBJ1-2, the complete variable domain reads DTGVSQNPRHKITKRGQNVTFRCDPISEHNRLYWYRQTLGQGPEFLTYFQNEAQLEKSRLLSDRFSAERPKGSFSTLEIQRTEQGDSAMYLCASSLGWYYGYTFGSGTRLTVV.

The chain has TRBV7-3 and TRBJ2-3; D possibly corresponds to TRBD2 (7 bases). Germline V lookup: CDR1 SGHTA, CDR2 FQGTGA. The CDR3 is 15 residues long. V lost 3 bases to trimming and J lost 6 bases, with 16 bases between them. The CDR3 DNA reads TGTGCCAGCAGCTTCGGTGGGGGGGCAATGGATACGCAGTATTTT. It encodes CASSFGGGAMDTQYF.